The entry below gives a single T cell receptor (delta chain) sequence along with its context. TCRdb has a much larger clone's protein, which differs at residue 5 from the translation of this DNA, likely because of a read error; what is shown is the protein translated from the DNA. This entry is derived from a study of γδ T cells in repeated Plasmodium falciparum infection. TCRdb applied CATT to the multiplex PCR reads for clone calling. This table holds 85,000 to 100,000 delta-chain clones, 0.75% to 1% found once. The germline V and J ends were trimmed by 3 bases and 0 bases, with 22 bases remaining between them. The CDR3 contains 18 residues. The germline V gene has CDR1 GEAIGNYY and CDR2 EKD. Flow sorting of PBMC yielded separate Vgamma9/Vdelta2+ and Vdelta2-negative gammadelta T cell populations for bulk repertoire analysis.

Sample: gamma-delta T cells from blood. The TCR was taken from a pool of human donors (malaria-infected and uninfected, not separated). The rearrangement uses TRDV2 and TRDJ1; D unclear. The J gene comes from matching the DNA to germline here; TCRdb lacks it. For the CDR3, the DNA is TGTGCCTGTGACCCCCGGTCTAAGGTCCATCCGTACACCGATAAACTCATCTTT. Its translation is CACDPRSKVHPYTDKLIF.